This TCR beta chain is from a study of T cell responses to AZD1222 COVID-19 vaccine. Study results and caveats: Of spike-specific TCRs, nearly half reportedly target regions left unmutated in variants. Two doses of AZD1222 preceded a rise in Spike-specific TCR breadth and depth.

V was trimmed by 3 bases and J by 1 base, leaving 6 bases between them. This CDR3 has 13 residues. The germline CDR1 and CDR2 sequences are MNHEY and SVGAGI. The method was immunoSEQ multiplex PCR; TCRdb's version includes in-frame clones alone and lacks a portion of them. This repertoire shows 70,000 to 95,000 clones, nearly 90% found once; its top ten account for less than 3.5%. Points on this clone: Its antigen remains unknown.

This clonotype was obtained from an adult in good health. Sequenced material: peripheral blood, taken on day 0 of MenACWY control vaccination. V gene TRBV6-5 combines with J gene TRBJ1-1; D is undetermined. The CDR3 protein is CASSYRRNTEAFF. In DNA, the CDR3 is TGTGCCAGCAGTTATAGACGGAACACTGAAGCTTTCTTT.